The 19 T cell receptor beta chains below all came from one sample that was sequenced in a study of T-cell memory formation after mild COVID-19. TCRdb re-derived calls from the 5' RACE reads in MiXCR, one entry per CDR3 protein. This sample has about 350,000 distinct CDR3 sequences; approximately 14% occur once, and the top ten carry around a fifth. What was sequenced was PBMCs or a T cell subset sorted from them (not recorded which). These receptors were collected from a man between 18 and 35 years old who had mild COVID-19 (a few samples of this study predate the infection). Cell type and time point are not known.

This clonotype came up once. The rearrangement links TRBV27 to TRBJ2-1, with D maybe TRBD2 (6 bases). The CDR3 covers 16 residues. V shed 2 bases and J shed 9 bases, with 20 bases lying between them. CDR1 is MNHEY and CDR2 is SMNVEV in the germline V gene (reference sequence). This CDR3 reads CASSLGGRIRSPEQFF. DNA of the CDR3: TGTGCCAGCAGTTTAGGAGGGCGTATAAGGAGTCCTGAGCAGTTCTTC.

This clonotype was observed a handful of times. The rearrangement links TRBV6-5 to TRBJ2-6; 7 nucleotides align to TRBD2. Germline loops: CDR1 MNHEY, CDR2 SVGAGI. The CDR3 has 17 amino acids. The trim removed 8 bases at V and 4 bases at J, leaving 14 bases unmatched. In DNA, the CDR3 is TGTGCCAGCTCATCGGGGGGAATTGGGTACGGGGCCAACGTCCTGACTTTC. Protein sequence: CASSSGGIGYGANVLTF.

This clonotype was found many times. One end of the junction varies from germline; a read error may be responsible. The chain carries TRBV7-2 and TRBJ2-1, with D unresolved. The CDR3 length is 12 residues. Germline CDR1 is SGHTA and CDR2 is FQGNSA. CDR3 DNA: TGCGCCAGCAGCTTGGCCGGACGGGAGCAGTTCTTC. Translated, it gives CASSLAGREQFF.

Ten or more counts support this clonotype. The CDR3 coding sequence is TGTGCCAGCAGCTTAGAGGCAGGGGGCAACACCGGGGAGCTGTTTTTT. Translating gives CASSLEAGGNTGELFF. The chain employs TRBV7-2 and TRBJ2-2; 8 nucleotides match TRBD1. V shed 1 base and J 2 bases; nucleotides not matched to a gene: 3. Germline V gene sequence: CDR1 SGHTA, CDR2 FQGNSA. The CDR3 is 16 amino acids.

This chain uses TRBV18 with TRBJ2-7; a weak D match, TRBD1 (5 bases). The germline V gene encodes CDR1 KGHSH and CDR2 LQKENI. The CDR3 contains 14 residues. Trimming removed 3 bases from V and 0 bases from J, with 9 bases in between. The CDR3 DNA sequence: TGTGCCAGCTCACCCCAGGACAACTCCTACGAGCAGTACTTC. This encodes CASSPQDNSYEQYF.

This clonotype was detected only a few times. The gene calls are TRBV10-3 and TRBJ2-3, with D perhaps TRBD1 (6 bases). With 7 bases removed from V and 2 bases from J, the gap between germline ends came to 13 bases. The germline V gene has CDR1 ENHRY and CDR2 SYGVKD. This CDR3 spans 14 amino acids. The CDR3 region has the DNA TGTGCCATCAATCCAGGGGCTTACACAGATACGCAGTATTTT. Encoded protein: CAINPGAYTDTQYF.

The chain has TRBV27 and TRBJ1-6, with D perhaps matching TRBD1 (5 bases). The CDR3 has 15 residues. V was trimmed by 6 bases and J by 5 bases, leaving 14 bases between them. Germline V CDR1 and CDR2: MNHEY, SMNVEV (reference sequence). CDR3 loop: CASRFGGIHNSPLHF. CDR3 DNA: TGTGCCAGCAGGTTTGGGGGAATCCATAATTCACCCCTCCACTTT.

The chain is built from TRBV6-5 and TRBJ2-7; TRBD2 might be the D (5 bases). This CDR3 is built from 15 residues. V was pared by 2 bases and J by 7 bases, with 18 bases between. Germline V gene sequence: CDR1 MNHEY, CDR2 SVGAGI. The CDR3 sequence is CASSYRGIALREQYF. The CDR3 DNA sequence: TGTGCCAGCAGTTACCGGGGAATCGCTTTGAGGGAGCAGTACTTC.

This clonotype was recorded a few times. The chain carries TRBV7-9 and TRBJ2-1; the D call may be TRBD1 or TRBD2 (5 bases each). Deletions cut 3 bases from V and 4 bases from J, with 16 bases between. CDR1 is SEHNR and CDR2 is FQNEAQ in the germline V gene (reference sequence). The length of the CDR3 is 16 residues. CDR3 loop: CASSFIGATGYNEQFF. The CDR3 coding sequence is TGTGCCAGCAGCTTCATAGGGGCCACGGGGTACAATGAGCAGTTCTTC. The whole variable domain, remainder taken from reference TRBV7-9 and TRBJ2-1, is DTGVSQNPRHKITKRGQNVTFRCDPISEHNRLYWYRQTLGQGPEFLTYFQNEAQLEKSRLLSDRFSAERPKGSFSTLEIQRTEQGDSAMYLCASSFIGATGYNEQFFGPGTRLTVL.

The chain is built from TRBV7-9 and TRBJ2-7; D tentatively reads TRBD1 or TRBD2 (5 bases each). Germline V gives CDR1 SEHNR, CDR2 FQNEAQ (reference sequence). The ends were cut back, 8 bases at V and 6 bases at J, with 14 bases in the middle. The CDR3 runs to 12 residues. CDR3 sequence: CASHGAFGEQYF. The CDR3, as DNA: TGTGCCAGCCACGGGGCTTTCGGCGAGCAGTACTTC.

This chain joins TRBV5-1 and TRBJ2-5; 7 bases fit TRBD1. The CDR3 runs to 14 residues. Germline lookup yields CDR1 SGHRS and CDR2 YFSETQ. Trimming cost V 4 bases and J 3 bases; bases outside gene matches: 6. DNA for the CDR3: TGCGCCAGCAGCGCAACAGGGGTTAAAGAGACCCAGTACTTC. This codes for CASSATGVKETQYF.

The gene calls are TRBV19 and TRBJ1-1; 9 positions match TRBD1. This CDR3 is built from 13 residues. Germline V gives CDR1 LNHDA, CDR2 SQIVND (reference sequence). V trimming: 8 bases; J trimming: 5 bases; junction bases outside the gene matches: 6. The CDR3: CASRTGEGTEAFF. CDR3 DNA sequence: TGTGCCAGTCGGACAGGGGAGGGGACTGAAGCTTTCTTT.

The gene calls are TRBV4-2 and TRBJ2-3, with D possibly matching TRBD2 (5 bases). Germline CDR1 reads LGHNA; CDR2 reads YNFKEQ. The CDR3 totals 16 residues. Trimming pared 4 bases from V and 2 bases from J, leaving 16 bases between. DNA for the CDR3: TGTGCCAGCAGCCTTGAAGGGCGGGTATCCACAGATACGCAGTATTTT. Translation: CASSLEGRVSTDTQYF.

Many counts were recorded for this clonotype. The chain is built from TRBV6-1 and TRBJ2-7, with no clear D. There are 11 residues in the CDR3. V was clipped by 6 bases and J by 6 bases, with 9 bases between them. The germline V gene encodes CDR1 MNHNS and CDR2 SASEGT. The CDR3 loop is CASSPRTEQYV. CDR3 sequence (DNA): TGTGCCAGCAGCCCTCGGACCGAGCAGTACGTC.

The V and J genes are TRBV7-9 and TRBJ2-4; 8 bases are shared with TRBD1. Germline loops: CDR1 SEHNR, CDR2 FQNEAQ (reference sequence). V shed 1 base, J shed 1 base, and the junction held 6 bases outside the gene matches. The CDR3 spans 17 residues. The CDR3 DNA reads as TGTGCCAGCAGCTTAGAGACAGGGGTACGGGCCAAAAACATTCAGTACTTC. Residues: CASSLETGVRAKNIQYF.

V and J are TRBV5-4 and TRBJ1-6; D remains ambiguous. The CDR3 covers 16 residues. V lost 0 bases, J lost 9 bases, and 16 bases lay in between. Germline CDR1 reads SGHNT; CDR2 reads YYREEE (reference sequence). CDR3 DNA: TGTGCCAGCAGCTTGGCCTCTCGCTCGTCAGGTTCACCCCTCCACTTT. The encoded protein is CASSLASRSSGSPLHF.

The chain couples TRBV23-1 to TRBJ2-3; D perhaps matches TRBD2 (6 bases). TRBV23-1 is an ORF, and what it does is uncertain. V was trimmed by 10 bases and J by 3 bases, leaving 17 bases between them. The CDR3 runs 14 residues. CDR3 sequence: CATLLAKGTDTQYF. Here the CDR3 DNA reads TGCGCCACCCTCCTAGCGAAGGGGACAGATACGCAGTATTTT.

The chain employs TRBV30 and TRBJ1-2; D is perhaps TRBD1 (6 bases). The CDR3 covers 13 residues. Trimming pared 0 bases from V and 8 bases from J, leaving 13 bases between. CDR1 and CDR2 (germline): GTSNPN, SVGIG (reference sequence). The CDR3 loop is CAWSVRTGTGYTF. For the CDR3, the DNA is TGTGCCTGGAGTGTACGAACAGGGACCGGCTACACCTTC.

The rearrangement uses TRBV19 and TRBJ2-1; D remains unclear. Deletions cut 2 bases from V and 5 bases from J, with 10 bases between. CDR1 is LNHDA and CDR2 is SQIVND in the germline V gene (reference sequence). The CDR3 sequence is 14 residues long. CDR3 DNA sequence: TGTGCCAGTAGTATAATCTCAGCGAACAATGAGCAGTTCTTC. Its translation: CASSIISANNEQFF.